These 29 T cell receptor beta chains were sequenced from one sample in a study of T cell changes during pregnancy in multiple sclerosis. Profiled with immunoSEQ multiplex PCR; TCRdb holds only in-frame clones, not every one. The table has tens of thousands of clones, 93% seen once. Sequenced material: peripheral blood, taken after pregnancy. The receptors come from a female donor with multiple sclerosis, enrolled in a pregnancy study.

V and J are TRBV7-9 and TRBJ1-2; D uncertain. Per germline, CDR1 SEHNR and CDR2 FQNEAQ (reference sequence). CDR3 length equals 13 residues. Deletions cut 3 bases from V and 0 bases from J, with 5 bases between. CDR3 DNA: TGTGCCAGCAGCTTTCTCCCTAACTATGGCTACACCTTC. As protein: CASSFLPNYGYTF. Based on the CDR3 plus reference TRBV7-9 and TRBJ1-2, the full variable domain is DTGVSQNPRHKITKRGQNVTFRCDPISEHNRLYWYRQTLGQGPEFLTYFQNEAQLEKSRLLSDRFSAERPKGSFSTLEIQRTEQGDSAMYLCASSFLPNYGYTFGSGTRLTVV.

The rearrangement links TRBV5-1 to TRBJ2-2; D possibly corresponds to TRBD1 (5 bases). The V end lost 0 bases, the J end lost 3 bases, and 18 bases lay between the germline ends. Germline-derived CDR1 and CDR2 are SGHRS and YFSETQ. The CDR3 is 18 amino acids. The CDR3 region is CASSLDLGLGQYTGELFF. CDR3 sequence (DNA): TGCGCCAGCAGCTTGGATTTGGGGCTAGGGCAGTACACCGGGGAGCTGTTTTTT.

The CDR3 DNA follows: TGTGCCAGCAGTTTGGATCCGGGACTAGTATTCGATACGCAGTATTTT. It encodes CASSLDPGLVFDTQYF. The rearrangement links TRBV27 to TRBJ2-3; 8 bases map to TRBD2. Germline-derived CDR1 and CDR2 are MNHEY and SMNVEV (reference sequence). Trimming took 3 bases from V and 6 from J; bases not matched to a gene: 11. The CDR3 loop spans 16 amino acids.

J is TRBJ2-1 and V is TRBV15, with TRBD1 identical over 9 bases. Germline loops: CDR1 LNHNV, CDR2 YYDKDF (reference sequence). The trim removed 3 bases at V and 6 bases at J, leaving 3 bases unmatched. The CDR3 extends over 14 amino acids. CDR3 region: CATSRGQGGNEQFF. CDR3 DNA sequence: TGTGCCACCAGCAGGGGACAGGGTGGCAATGAGCAGTTCTTC.

The table lists this clone with a few counts. V and J are TRBV18 and TRBJ1-5, with TRBD1 as a possible D gene (6 bases). The CDR3 extends over 14 amino acids. Germline V CDR1 and CDR2: KGHSH, LQKENI. The germline V and J ends were trimmed by 2 bases and 6 bases, with 11 bases remaining between them. In DNA form, the CDR3 reads TGTGCCAGCTCACCAGCGGGGGGCAGTCAGCCCCAGCATTTT. Protein product: CASSPAGGSQPQHF.

This chain connects TRBV10-1 to TRBJ2-3, with TRBD2 matching over 8 bases. Unmatched junction bases numbered 8, after V lost 0 bases and J lost 3 bases. CDR3 size: 17 residues. Germline CDR1 reads WNHNN; CDR2 reads SYGVQD (reference sequence). The CDR3 DNA sequence: TGCGCCAGCAGTGAGTCCCTCAGGCGGGAGGTGACAGATACGCAGTATTTT. Translated, it gives CASSESLRREVTDTQYF.

The chain is built from TRBV6-5 and TRBJ1-2, with 9 bases fitting TRBD1. In germline, CDR1 is MNHEY, CDR2 SVGAGI. The trim removed 5 bases at V and 8 bases at J, leaving 6 bases unmatched. The CDR3 length is 13 residues. The CDR3 coding sequence is TGTGCCAGCAGTCCTGGGACAGGGCGCGGCTACACCTTC. Protein product: CASSPGTGRGYTF.

In its sample, this clone was seen once. This sequence joins TRBV2 and TRBJ1-5; 12 nucleotides align to TRBD1. The CDR3 spans 17 residues. Germline-derived CDR1 and CDR2 are SNHLY and FYNNEI. Trimming took 2 bases from V and 7 from J; bases not matched to a gene: 9. The CDR3 DNA sequence: TGTGCCAGCAGTGAACGCCAGGGACAGGGGGCCCGACAGCCCCAGCATTTT. It specifies CASSERQGQGARQPQHF.

The chain links TRBV7-2 to TRBJ1-1, with D maybe TRBD1 (6 bases). With 5 bases removed from V and 0 bases from J, the gap between germline ends came to 13 bases. There are 15 residues in the CDR3. Germline CDR1 and CDR2: SGHTA and FQGNSA. The CDR3 bases are TGTGCCAGCAGCCCCCGGGACACTATGAACACTGAAGCTTTCTTT. Translated, it gives CASSPRDTMNTEAFF.

The V gene is TRBV5-8, the J gene TRBJ2-7; TRBD1 aligns across 7 bases. The CDR3 has 15 amino acids. The germline V gene has CDR1 SGHTS and CDR2 YDEGEE. Trimming cost V 4 bases and J 3 bases; bases outside gene matches: 10. CDR3 nucleotides: TGTGCCAGCAGCCAAGTACTTCGGGACAGCTACGAGCAGTACTTC. Its protein is CASSQVLRDSYEQYF.

J is TRBJ1-1 and V is TRBV29-1; 7 bases line up with TRBD1. J gave up 0 bases and V 5 bases, and 9 bases lay outside the gene matches. This CDR3 region has 15 residues. CDR1 is SQVTM and CDR2 is ANQGSEA in the germline V gene. The chain's CDR3 is CSVLGLTGMNTEAFF. Written as DNA, the CDR3 is TGCAGCGTTCTGGGATTGACAGGGATGAACACTGAAGCTTTCTTT.

This chain uses TRBV6-1 with TRBJ1-1, with D maybe TRBD1 (6 bases). CDR3 length: 13 residues. Trimming removed 2 bases at V and 14 bases at J, with 18 bases between. CDR1 and CDR2 from the germline V gene are MNHNS and SASEGT. CDR3 DNA: TGTGCCAGCAGTGAAACCGGGACACCACAACGCTTCTTT. Its translation: CASSETGTPQRFF.

This chain uses TRBV19 with TRBJ2-7; D might be TRBD1 (6 bases). The CDR3 sequence is 15 residues long. V dropped 1 base and J dropped 3 bases, with 13 bases sitting between them. In germline, CDR1 is LNHDA, CDR2 SQIVND (reference sequence). CDR3 nucleotide sequence: TGTGCCAGTAGTATAGGGACAGAACGACACTACGAGCAGTACTTC. The encoded protein is CASSIGTERHYEQYF.

The chain combines TRBV19 with TRBJ2-7, with D perhaps matching TRBD1 (5 bases). Trimming stripped 3 bases from V and 2 bases from J, with 8 bases between. CDR3 length equals 13 residues. Per germline, CDR1 LNHDA and CDR2 SQIVND (reference sequence). The CDR3 loop reads CASSIGATYEQYF. CDR3 in DNA: TGTGCCAGTAGTATTGGGGCAACCTACGAGCAGTACTTC.

The rearrangement uses TRBV28 and TRBJ1-2; 7 positions agree with TRBD1. Germline CDR1 MDHEN, CDR2 SYDVKM. The CDR3 is 13 residues long. Trimming removed 6 bases from V and 4 bases from J; junction bases left unmatched: 5. The CDR3 DNA reads as TGTGCCAGCAGACCCCGGGACAGCTATGGCTACACCTTC. The encoded protein is CASRPRDSYGYTF.

This clone has a handful of counts. The V call is TRBV28, the J call TRBJ2-3; TRBD2 aligns across 9 bases. Per the germline V gene, CDR1 is MDHEN and CDR2 is SYDVKM. The CDR3 sequence is 17 residues long. Trimming at V came to 2 bases and at J to 0 bases, leaving 6 bases not matched to a gene. CDR3 bases: TGTGCCAGCAGTTTACGGCCAGCGGGAGGCAGCACAGATACGCAGTATTTT. It codes for CASSLRPAGGSTDTQYF.

The chain has TRBV6-4 and TRBJ1-4; D remains unclear. Germline lookup yields CDR1 MRHNA and CDR2 SNTAGT. Between the trimmed V and J ends, which lost 7 bases and 7 bases, there was a span of 13 bases. CDR3 length equals 13 residues. DNA for the CDR3: TGTGCCAGCAAGCCGGGTACGATTGAAAAACTGTTTTTT. This codes for CASKPGTIEKLFF.

The rearrangement uses TRBV4-1 and TRBJ2-3, with D tentatively TRBD1 (6 bases). V gave up 1 base and J gave up 5 bases, with 16 bases separating them. Germline assignment: CDR1 MGHRA and CDR2 YSYEKL. The CDR3 covers 16 residues. The CDR3 region is CASSQAHGTTEDTQYF. As DNA, the CDR3 is TGCGCCAGCAGCCAAGCACACGGGACAACAGAAGATACGCAGTATTTT.

This chain connects TRBV14 to TRBJ1-2, with 8 bases matching TRBD1. Germline V lookup: CDR1 SGHDN, CDR2 FVKESK. V shed 0 bases and J 8 bases; nucleotides not matched to a gene: 11. The CDR3 has 16 amino acids. CDR3 sequence reads: CASSQDRRGQAEGYTF. As DNA, the CDR3 is TGTGCCAGCAGCCAAGATCGAAGGGGACAGGCGGAAGGCTACACCTTC.

The rearrangement uses TRBV19 and TRBJ2-7; 12 bases align to TRBD2. CDR3 length: 16 residues. Germline assignment: CDR1 LNHDA and CDR2 SQIVND (reference sequence). Trimming at V came to 6 bases and at J to 3 bases, leaving 9 bases not matched to a gene. The CDR3 nucleotides read TGTGCCAGTAGCTTGACTAGCGGGAGAGGGTACTACGAGCAGTACTTC. As protein: CASSLTSGRGYYEQYF.

The chain employs TRBV13 and TRBJ2-7, with 14 bases that match TRBD2. Germline CDR1 PRHDT, CDR2 FYEKMQ (reference sequence). The CDR3 loop spans 17 amino acids. With 3 bases clipped from V and 1 base from J, the junction kept 5 bases outside the gene matches. In nucleotides, the CDR3 is TGTGCCAGCAGCTTTAGGACTAGCGGGAGGACTTCCTACGAGCAGTACTTC. Translated: CASSFRTSGRTSYEQYF.

This chain joins TRBV7-9 and TRBJ2-7; D might be TRBD1 (6 bases). CDR1 and CDR2 (germline): SEHNR, FQNEAQ (reference sequence). The CDR3 is 11 amino acids. V was clipped by 7 bases and J by 7 bases, with 11 bases between them. The CDR3 region is CASNPGEEQYF. CDR3 bases: TGTGCCAGCAACCCAGGGGAAGAGCAGTACTTC.

The CDR3 here is CASRPPGQHTDTQYF. The CDR3 DNA reads TGTGCCAGTAGGCCCCCGGGACAGCACACAGATACGCAGTATTTT. The V and J genes are TRBV19 and TRBJ2-3, with 7 bases lining up with TRBD1. Germline loops: CDR1 LNHDA, CDR2 SQIVND (reference sequence). The CDR3 totals 15 residues. The V and J ends lost 6 bases and 2 bases, in that order; junction bases with no gene match: 8.

This chain uses TRBV29-1 with TRBJ2-6, with TRBD1 matching over 8 bases. The junction had 16 bases not matched to a gene; V was cut back by 2 bases and J by 1 base. Germline lookup yields CDR1 SQVTM and CDR2 ANQGSEA. The CDR3 is 20 amino acids. The CDR3 DNA follows: TGCAGCGTTGAAATTGAGAAGGGCCAGGGGGCGAGGTCTGGGGCCAACGTCCTGACTTTC. Translation: CSVEIEKGQGARSGANVLTF.

The V gene is TRBV19, the J gene TRBJ2-5, with TRBD2 matching 12 bases. The V segment lost 6 bases and the J segment 4 bases; nucleotides outside the gene matches: 0. This CDR3 contains 13 residues. Germline V gene data show CDR1 as LNHDA and CDR2 as SQIVND (reference sequence). CDR3 nucleotide sequence: TGTGCCAGTAGGGGACTAGCGGGAGAGACCCAGTACTTC. As protein: CASRGLAGETQYF.

This chain connects TRBV7-9 to TRBJ2-1, with 15 bases identical to TRBD2. Germline values: CDR1 SEHNR, CDR2 FQNEAQ (reference sequence). The CDR3 runs to 15 residues. The V gene end was trimmed by 5 bases and the J gene end by 7 bases; junction bases not matched to a gene: 3. The CDR3 region is CASSAGLAGGNEQFF. The CDR3 bases are TGTGCCAGCAGCGCCGGACTAGCGGGAGGGAATGAGCAGTTCTTC. The whole variable domain, remainder taken from reference TRBV7-9 and TRBJ2-1, is DTGVSQNPRHKITKRGQNVTFRCDPISEHNRLYWYRQTLGQGPEFLTYFQNEAQLEKSRLLSDRFSAERPKGSFSTLEIQRTEQGDSAMYLCASSAGLAGGNEQFFGPGTRLTVL.

Points on this clone: One end of the junction varies from germline; a read error may be responsible. Other DNA variants within this sample encode the same CDR3. This chain uses TRBV2 with TRBJ1-1; perhaps TRBD1 as D (6 bases). Germline V lookup: CDR1 SNHLY, CDR2 FYNNEI. The CDR3 has 15 amino acids. The chain's CDR3 is CASISQGFSDTEAFF. In DNA, the CDR3 is TGTGCCAGCATCTCACAGGGATTCTCGGACACTGAAGCTTTTTTT.

This clone was recorded only once. The chain joins TRBV7-9 to TRBJ2-5; no reliable D call. With 0 bases removed from V and 9 bases from J, the gap between germline ends came to 11 bases. Germline lookup yields CDR1 SEHNR and CDR2 FQNEAQ (reference sequence). This CDR3 has 13 amino acids. In nucleotides, the CDR3 is TGTGCCAGCAGCTTAGCGGCCCCAGGTCCCCAGTACTTC. It encodes CASSLAAPGPQYF.

CDR3 protein: CASRPGTGVADTQYF. CDR3 DNA sequence: TGCGCCAGCAGACCGGGGACAGGGGTTGCAGATACGCAGTATTTT. V is TRBV5-1 and J is TRBJ2-3; 10 bases agree with TRBD1. The CDR3 spans 15 residues. The germline V gene has CDR1 SGHRS and CDR2 YFSETQ. J was trimmed by 4 bases and V by 5 bases; bases with no gene match: 7.